This T cell receptor beta chain came from a study of shared clonotypes between healthy human individuals. Study results and limitations: Clonotypes which were not shared had lower generation probabilities than clonotypes that all four donors shared. Four donors had 5% to 6.5% of their naive CD4 clonotypes in common.

Concerning this clone: Its antigen is not known.

The ends lost 5 bases at V and 12 bases at J; junction bases unmatched: 12. This CDR3 has 15 residues. The germline V gene has CDR1 LNHDA and CDR2 SQIVND (reference sequence). CD4+ cell separation produced CD45RA+ naive and CD45RA-negative memory subsets. Clones were sequenced by immunoSEQ multiplex PCR, and TCRdb holds only the in-frame ones, with some missing. The sample lists 2 million to 2.5 million clones, 92% occurring once. The genes are TRBV19 and TRBJ2-1, with 11 bases identical to TRBD2. Material for sequencing was naive CD4+ T cells from PBMCs. As for subset: CD45RA+ positively selected. The clonotype was recovered from a man aged 18 to 29 in good health. Some clones in this sample may be carry-over from other donors' samples. The DNA for the CDR3 is TGTGCCAGTAGTGCCGACCTAGCGGGGGGAGGACGGCAGTTCTTC. It specifies CASSADLAGGGRQFF.